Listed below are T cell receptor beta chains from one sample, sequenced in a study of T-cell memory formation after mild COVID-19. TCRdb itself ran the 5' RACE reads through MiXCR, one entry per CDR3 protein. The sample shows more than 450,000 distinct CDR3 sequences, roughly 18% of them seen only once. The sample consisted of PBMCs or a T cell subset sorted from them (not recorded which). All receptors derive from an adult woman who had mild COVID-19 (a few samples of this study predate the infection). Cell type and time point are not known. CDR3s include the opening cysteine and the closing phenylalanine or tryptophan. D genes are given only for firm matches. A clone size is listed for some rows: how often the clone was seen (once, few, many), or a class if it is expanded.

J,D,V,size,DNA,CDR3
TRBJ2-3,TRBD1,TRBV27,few,TGTGCCAGCAAAAGTGGGGACAGCCCTAGCACAGATACGCAGTATTTT,CASKSGDSPSTDTQYF
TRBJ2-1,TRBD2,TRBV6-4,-,TGTGCCAGCAGCTATAGCGGGGGGGCACTTAATGAGCAGTTCTTC,CASSYSGGALNEQFF
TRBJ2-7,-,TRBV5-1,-,TGCGCCAGCAGCTTGGCCCCGGGGCGCGAGCAGTACTTC,CASSLAPGREQYF
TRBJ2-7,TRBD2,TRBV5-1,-,TGCGCCAGCAGCTTGGAGGGAGGGCAGATCCGGGGCTACGAGCAGTACTTC,CASSLEGGQIRGYEQYF
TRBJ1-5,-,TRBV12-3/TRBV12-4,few,TGTGCCAGCAGGGTAGGAGGGGGGAATCAGCCCCAGCATTTT,CASRVGGGNQPQHF
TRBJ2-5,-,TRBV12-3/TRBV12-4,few,TGTGCCAGCAGCCCCGGGGCTAGCCAAGAGACCCAGTACTTC,CASSPGASQETQYF
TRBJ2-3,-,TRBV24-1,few,TGTGCCACCAGTGATTTTCTCGGAGATACGCAGTATTTT,CATSDFLGDTQYF
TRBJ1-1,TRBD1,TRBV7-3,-,TGTGCCAGCAGCTCGGGACAGGGGAGCTCTGAAGCTTTCTTT,CASSSGQGSSEAFF
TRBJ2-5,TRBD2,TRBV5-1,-,TGCGCCAGCAGCGCTTCTAGCGGGGGGGCGGAGACCCAGTACTTC,CASSASSGGAETQYF
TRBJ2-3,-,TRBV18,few,TGTGCCAGCTCACCGCTCCAGACCTCGACAGATACGCAGTATTTT,CASSPLQTSTDTQYF
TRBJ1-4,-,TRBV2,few,TGTGCCAGCAGTGACCGGGACACCCCTGAAAAACTGTTTTTT,CASSDRDTPEKLFF
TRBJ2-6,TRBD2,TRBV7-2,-,TGTGCCAGCAGCTTAGTTGCGGGGGCTGGGGCCAACGTCCTGACTTTC,CASSLVAGAGANVLTF
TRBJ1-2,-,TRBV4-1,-,TGCGCCAGCAGCCGAAAAGGGGATCTAGGCTATGGCTACACCTTC,CASSRKGDLGYGYTF
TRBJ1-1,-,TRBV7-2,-,TGTGCCAGCAGCTTCGCGGTGGGGACGACTGAAGCTTTCTTT,CASSFAVGTTEAFF
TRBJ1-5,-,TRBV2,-,TGTGCCAGCAGTGTACAGGGACTGGGCAATCAGCCCCAGCATTTT,CASSVQGLGNQPQHF
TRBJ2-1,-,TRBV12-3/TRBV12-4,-,TGTGCCAGCAGTTTAAATAGTGGAGAGTCCTCCTACAATGAGCAGTTCTTC,CASSLNSGESSYNEQFF
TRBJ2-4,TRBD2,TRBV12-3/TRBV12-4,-,TGTGCCAGCAGTTTACTAGCGGGAGGGCTAGCCAAAAACATTCAGTACTTC,CASSLLAGGLAKNIQYF
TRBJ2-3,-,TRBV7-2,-,TGTGCCAGCAGCCCTAGCCCTCACCGTACAGATACGCAGTATTTT,CASSPSPHRTDTQYF
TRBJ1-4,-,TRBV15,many,TGTGCCACCAGCAGAGATAGGGGGGCAGGGAATGGTGAAAAACTGTTTTTT,CATSRDRGAGNGEKLFF
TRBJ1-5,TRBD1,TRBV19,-,TGTGCCAGTAGTACACAGGGGGCAAAGCAGCCCCAGCATTTT,CASSTQGAKQPQHF
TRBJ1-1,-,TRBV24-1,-,TGTGCCACCAGTGATTTAGGTGAAGCTTTCTTT,CATSDLGEAFF
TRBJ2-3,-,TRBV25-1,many,TGTGCCAGCACATCAGGGGCTGGCACAGATACGCAGTATTTT,CASTSGAGTDTQYF
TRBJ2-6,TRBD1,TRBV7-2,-,TGTGCCAGCAGCAACACAGGGGCTGGGGCCAACGTCCTGACTTTC,CASSNTGAGANVLTF
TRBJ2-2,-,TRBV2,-,TGTGCCAGCAGTTCCGGACTGGGCGGGGAGCTGTTTTTT,CASSSGLGGELFF
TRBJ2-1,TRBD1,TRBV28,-,TGTGCCAGCAGTAGACAGGGGCTGGTGTTTGAGCAGTTCTTC,CASSRQGLVFEQFF
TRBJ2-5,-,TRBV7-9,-,TGTGCCAGCAGAGAAGGGGTAACGGAGACCCAGTACTTC,CASREGVTETQYF
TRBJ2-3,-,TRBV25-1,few,TGTGCCAGCAGTGAACTAACCAGCGGTACAGATACGCAGTATTTT,CASSELTSGTDTQYF
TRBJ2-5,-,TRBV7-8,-,TGTGCCAGCAGCTTAAACGGGGGCCTCACACCTCAAGAGACCCAGTACTTC,CASSLNGGLTPQETQYF
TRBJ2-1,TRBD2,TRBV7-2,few,TGTGCCAGCAGCTTAGCCGGGACTAGCGGGAGGGCCATAAATGAGCAGTTCTTC,CASSLAGTSGRAINEQFF
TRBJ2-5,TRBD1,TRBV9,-,TGTGCCAGCAAAAGGGGGACAGGGGGCGGGGAGACCCAGTACTTC,CASKRGTGGGETQYF
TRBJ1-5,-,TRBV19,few,TGTGCCAGTAGTATGGGCAGGGTCAATCAGCCCCAGCATTTT,CASSMGRVNQPQHF
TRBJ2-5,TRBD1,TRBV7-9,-,TGTGCCAGCAGCCCCCTCGGGACAGGGGTCCGGGAGACCCAGTACTTC,CASSPLGTGVRETQYF
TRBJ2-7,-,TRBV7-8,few,TGTGCCAGCACCCGAGAGTCCGATGGCGAGCAGTACTTC,CASTRESDGEQYF
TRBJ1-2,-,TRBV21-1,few,TGTGCCAGCAGCTCGCAGTTCAACTATGGCTACACCTTC,CASSSQFNYGYTF
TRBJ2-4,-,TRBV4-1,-,TGCGCCAGCAGCCAGGGACCTATTTTAGCCAAAAACATTCAGTACTTC,CASSQGPILAKNIQYF